This T cell receptor (beta chain) was identified during a study of cytomegalovirus exposure and HLA in healthy donors (dated by TCRdb to about 2017). In the study overall: An earlier analysis of under 600 of the donors reported 250 to 300 Gb of sequence data and some 100 million unique TCR beta sequences from approximately 180 million T cells. The T cell repertoires of 666 subjects were profiled by immunosequencing and related to cytomegalovirus serostatus. In a later analysis, previously published TCR beta repertoires from hundreds of donors were re-analyzed and high-resolution HLA genotyping was added so that TCR occurrence patterns could be studied. In a later genetic analysis, genome-wide SNP genotypes for about 55% of the 666 donors were used, and that subset was treated as a discovery cohort. An earlier analysis of more than 450 of the donors used high-throughput TCR beta sequencing to judge whether each TCR beta V gene segment behaved as functional or pseudogenic. In the later analysis, no new phenotypic data were used to find candidate immune exposures; instead, reliance was placed on TCR beta sequences and their occurrence across donors. Four to six DR-DQ haplotypes were handled as single units for association and clustering, since linkage in the cohort was strong. Every repertoire in the discovery cohort had been generated on one and the same sequencing platform. The number of typed donors differed by locus: roughly 629-640 for A, B, C, DRB1 and DQB1; some 500 for DQA1; roughly 600 for DPA1; and some 450 for DPB1. On average, approximately 250,000 unique TCR beta nucleotide sequences were sequenced per donor among 350 to 400 genotyped donors of the cohort, with roughly 19% of those sequences being non-productive. Alongside the repertoire data, information on donor age, sex, ethnicity and CMV serostatus was compiled. The study aimed to test whether signatures of past pathogen exposure could be identified by cataloging public T cell receptors. Roughly 290 gigabases of sequencing data and about 92 million unique TCR sequences made up an early release that covered nearly 650 HLA-typed donors. HLA typing included class I and class II loci at four-digit resolution. The study combined high-throughput TCR immunosequencing, statistical association of individual TCRs with disease status, and machine learning to predict cytomegalovirus infection status. Besides the first cohort of approximately 710 subjects, a separate validation cohort made up of roughly 120 different subjects was used. The genetic ancestry cluster associated with self-reported Caucasian donors included 81% of the approximately 410 genotyped donors.

On this clone itself: Its antigen is still unknown. No base quality values were provided; no much bigger clone lies one nucleotide off.

The receptor library was made with the immunoSEQ multiplex PCR assay. For the multiplex PCR, a mixture combining 60 forward primers for TCR Vbeta segments and 13 reverse primers for TCR Jbeta segments was used. A multiplex PCR assay on genomic DNA amplified the CDR3 region of rearranged TCR beta genes. Amplified TCR beta libraries were sequenced as 87-base-pair reads on the Illumina HiSeq System. The published analysis was carried out like this. In a later analysis, tens of millions of unique TCR beta chains were counted across the approximately 640 repertoires, and roughly 9.9 million of these chains were shared by at least two donors. To remove PCR and sequencing errors, raw reads were error-corrected and collapsed into unique sequences using a nearest-neighbor algorithm that merged closely related sequences. Alignment of CDR3 sequences to IMGT reference sequences was used to assign V, D and J gene segments. For a sequence to be retained, a match of at least six nucleotides to both a V gene segment and a J gene segment was required. A rearrangement was called productive if the CDR3 had no stop codons and remained in frame with V and J, and every other rearrangement was called non-productive. CDR3 was defined according to IMGT convention as the region running from the second conserved V-encoded cysteine to the conserved J-encoded phenylalanine. The earlier analysis of 500 to 650 of the donors excluded any sequence lacking an unambiguous match to a single V gene segment. An earlier analysis of almost 600 of the donors classified V segments as functional when productive rearrangements were above 56.7% and as segregating when the standard deviation between donors was above 5%. To diagnose cytomegalovirus status from the catalog of TCR beta chain sequences, a statistical classification framework was built. V and J gene assignment, in a later analysis, came from comparing TCR nucleotide sequences with IMGT/GENE-DB human TR gene sequences. Using the TCRdist pipeline, a later analysis assigned CDR3 sequences along with most-parsimonious VDJ recombination scenarios. In a later analysis, each TCR beta chain was defined by its CDR3 amino acid sequence together with its V-gene family, and reads without a unique V-gene family were excluded. As a way to deal with suspected cross-contamination and a sequencing artifact, a later analysis dropped approximately 590 nucleotide sequences that were highly shared and had low generation probability. In a later analysis, a clonal expansion index was calculated for each public chain from normalized within-repertoire ranks of inferred template counts. In a later analysis, generation probabilities were computed using a VDJ recombination model fitted to out-of-frame rearrangements, and the results were checked against IGoR. In a later analysis, hypergeometric tests were used to score TCR-TCR, TCR-HLA and TCR-CMV co-occurrence, with a repertoire-size bias correction applied to TCR pairs. To estimate false discovery rates, a later analysis permuted the HLA or CMV assignments 20 times. In a later analysis, co-occurring TCRs were grouped using DBSCAN, with TCRdist sequence similarity added in when clustering inside HLA-allele-positive subsets. Repertoires with fewer than 30,000 or more than 120,000 public chains were left out of co-occurrence clustering, as were four to six repertoires with anomalous nucleotide sharing. Entries here come from immuneACCESS through TCRdb and include only in-frame sequences with V and J called. Some clones fail to appear in such tables; in the studies checked, an unresolved V gene covers under half of the shortfall, and the cause of the remainder is unknown. The V and J calls and clone size come from that table; D and trimming were worked out from the DNA. The sample has 90,000 to 110,000 clones on record, about three quarters of them singletons. About 5.3% of the sample comes from the top ten.

Sequences MNHEY (CDR1) and SVGAGI (CDR2) are obtained from the germline V gene. The CDR3, from cysteine to phenylalanine, totals 13 residues. Just the 39-base CDR3 DNA is kept, in frame starting at base 1. V gives up 5 bases and J gives up 4 bases, and the segment between their germline ends measures 10 bases. Broader findings and caveats from the paper: Several of the top co-occurrence clusters appeared to be linked to parvovirus B19, influenza, CMV and Epstein-Barr virus, according to a later analysis. CMV serostatus was the only immune exposure information available for the cohort. The authors suggested that the approach could potentially be extended to other disease states and immunological phenotypes. A further reported finding was that TCR beta sequences accurately predicted the HLA-A and HLA-B alleles for most subjects in the first cohort. Some IMGT-functional V segments, including TRBV6-2 and TRBV6-3, could not be distinguished by the 87-base-pair reads and were therefore excluded. A later genetic analysis associated a missense DCLRE1C variant with V-gene and J-gene trimming of TCR beta chains, and an independent cohort replicated the association. The classifier was reported to diagnose cytomegalovirus status with high specificity and sensitivity in both the original and validation cohorts. This cohort had only TCR beta chains sequenced, and the lack of alpha or paired-chain data limited which features could be detected. A later analysis found that most CMV-associated TCR beta chains appeared HLA-restricted, with HLA associations seemingly driven largely by CMV exposure. Compared with equally common non-associated chains, HLA-associated TCR beta chains in a later analysis were more clonally expanded and had lower generation probabilities. Linkage disequilibrium might explain the correlated functional status among segregating V segments, but an unknown experimental factor could not be excluded. The study listed 164 TCR beta chains as associated with cytomegalovirus. A later analysis found that TCR association rates varied across HLA loci, with DRB1 alleles showing the most associated TCRs and HLA-C alleles the fewest. A later genetic analysis reported fewer N-insertions in productive TCRs among donors in an Asian-associated ancestry cluster than the roughly 640-donor mean. Because HLA typing was unavailable for some donors at each locus, only the typed subset was used in association tests. Strong co-occurrence of HLA alleles, especially DR and DQ, made assigning TCR associations to individual alleles difficult. A few of the identified cytomegalovirus-associated TCR beta chains were confirmed in vitro to be specific for cytomegalovirus antigens. A cluster of highly shared sequence variants was judged likely to be a technical artifact of the sequencing pipeline. A later analysis associated 15,000 to 20,000 TCR beta sequences with specific HLA alleles at a false discovery rate of 0.05. Presence/absence analyses assumed roughly uniform sequencing depth across donors, an assumption that may not hold. Broadly in line with IMGT annotations, most TCR beta V segments showed up in productive rearrangements about 87% or about 30% of the time in an earlier analysis of 450 to 750 of the donors. Because counts were too low, about 18 rarely observed V segments, including chromosome 9 orphons, were excluded from the earlier analysis of fewer than 650 of the donors. Most TCR sequences were observed very rarely across donors, whereas some public TCRs were present in many individuals.

The cohort comprised around 690 healthy bone marrow donors. All cohort members were sampled while nominally healthy, although unrecorded immune exposures were likely present. The donor was CMV seronegative and belonged to the group of over 350 seronegative cohort members. Every donor gave a peripheral blood sample, and the peripheral blood mononuclear cells from that sample were used for TCR beta sequencing. The Qiagen DNeasy Blood Extraction Kit was used to extract genomic DNA from the blood cell samples. The receptor comes from a male donor in good health and CMV-seronegative. This chain is built from TRBV6-5 and TRBJ2-3; possibly the D gene is TRBD1, per 6 matching bases. Sequenced sample: PBMCs. The DNA sequence reads TGTGCCAGCAGTGACAGGAGAGCAGATACGCAGTATTTT. The encoded protein is CASSDRRADTQYF.